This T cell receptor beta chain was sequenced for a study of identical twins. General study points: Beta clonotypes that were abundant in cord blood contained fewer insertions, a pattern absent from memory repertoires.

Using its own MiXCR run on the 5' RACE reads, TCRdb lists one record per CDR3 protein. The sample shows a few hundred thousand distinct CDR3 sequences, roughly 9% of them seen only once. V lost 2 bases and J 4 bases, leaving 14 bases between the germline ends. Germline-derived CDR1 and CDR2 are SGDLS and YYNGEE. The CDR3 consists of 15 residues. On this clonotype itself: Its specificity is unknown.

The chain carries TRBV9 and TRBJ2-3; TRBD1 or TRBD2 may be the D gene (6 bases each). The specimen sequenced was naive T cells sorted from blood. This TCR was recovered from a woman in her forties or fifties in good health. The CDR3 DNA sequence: TGTGCCAGCAGCGTTAGAGGGGGAGGCCCAGATACGCAGTATTTT. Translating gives CASSVRGGGPDTQYF. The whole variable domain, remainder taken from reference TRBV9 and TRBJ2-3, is DSGVTQTPKHLITATGQRVTLRCSPRSGDLSVYWYQQSLDQGLQFLIQYYNGEERAKGNILERFSAQQFPDLHSELNLSSLELGDSALYFCASSVRGGGPDTQYFGPGTRLTVL.